This T cell receptor beta chain was observed in a study of T cell repertoires in cytomegalovirus infection. This CDR3 region has 16 residues. Germline-derived CDR1 and CDR2 are SEHNR and FQNEAQ (reference sequence). Trimming cost V 5 bases and J 5 bases, with 18 bases left between them. A single record per CDR3 protein comes from TCRdb applying MiXCR to the reads. This table holds approximately 71,000 distinct CDR3 sequences, 3% to 4.5% found once. This clonotype showed up just a few times. This sequence joins TRBV7-9 and TRBJ2-2, with D possibly being TRBD1 (6 bases). The sequencing input was PBMCs. This receptor was identified in a human donor in good health (CMV status not recorded). Some clones in this sample may be carry-over from other donors' samples. CDR3 region: CASSRTGTQMTGELFF. The CDR3 region has the DNA TGTGCCAGCAGCCGTACCGGGACACAAATGACCGGGGAGCTGTTTTTT.